This passage covers 5 T cell receptor beta chains from one sample sequenced in a study of blood T cells in healthy people across ages. Primed by a sample-barcoded 5' primer and a J-beta primer mix, a second PCR proceeded for about 6 to 12 cycles. TCRdb re-analysed the 5' RACE reads in MiXCR, keeping a single row per CDR3 protein. Of fewer than 2 million distinct CDR3 sequences listed, roughly two fifths were seen once; the top ten hold approximately 22%. Sequencing was done on a sample of blood. All receptors derive from a human donor in good health.

The chain couples TRBV20-1 to TRBJ2-3; weak D call: TRBD2 (7 bases). The CDR3 loop spans 15 amino acids. Germline V CDR1 and CDR2: DFQATT, SNEGSKA (reference sequence). The V and J ends lost 6 bases and 4 bases respectively, with 20 bases between them. The CDR3 protein is CSALLEGGRSDTQYF. DNA for the CDR3: TGCAGTGCCCTCCTCGAGGGGGGGAGGTCAGATACGCAGTATTTT.

The genes are TRBV20-1 and TRBJ1-2; D gene ambiguous. V gave up 7 bases and J gave up 2 bases, with 11 bases separating them. The CDR3 runs to 12 residues. Germline loops: CDR1 DFQATT, CDR2 SNEGSKA (reference sequence). The CDR3 reads CSVSDTNYGYTF. In nucleotides, the CDR3 is TGCAGTGTTTCCGACACGAACTATGGCTACACCTTC.

The chain is built from TRBV13 and TRBJ1-1; no definite D call. Germline V lookup: CDR1 PRHDT, CDR2 FYEKMQ (reference sequence). CDR3 length equals 17 residues. Trimming took off 0 bases at V and 1 base at J, with 15 bases between the two ends. The CDR3 DNA reads as TGTGCCAGCAGCTTAGGCCTAATGAGAACGCGGAACACTGAAGCTTTCTTT. This sequence encodes CASSLGLMRTRNTEAFF.

The V call is TRBV9, the J call TRBJ1-4; 12 nucleotides line up with TRBD1. V lost 0 bases and J lost 3; bases outside the gene matches: 3. Germline V gene lookup returns CDR1 SGDLS and CDR2 YYNGEE. CDR3 length: 17 amino acids. The CDR3 DNA reads as TGTGCCAGCAGCGTAGCGGGACAGGGGGCGCCTAATGAAAAACTGTTTTTT. It yields the protein CASSVAGQGAPNEKLFF.

The chain is built from TRBV12-3 or TRBV12-4 and TRBJ1-2; D gene ambiguous. The V end was cut by 3 bases, the J end by 2 bases, with 16 bases between. The CDR3 spans 16 residues. The chain's CDR3 is CASSFMLLVWNYGYTF. As DNA, the CDR3 is TGTGCCAGCAGTTTTATGCTGCTTGTATGGAACTATGGCTACACCTTC.